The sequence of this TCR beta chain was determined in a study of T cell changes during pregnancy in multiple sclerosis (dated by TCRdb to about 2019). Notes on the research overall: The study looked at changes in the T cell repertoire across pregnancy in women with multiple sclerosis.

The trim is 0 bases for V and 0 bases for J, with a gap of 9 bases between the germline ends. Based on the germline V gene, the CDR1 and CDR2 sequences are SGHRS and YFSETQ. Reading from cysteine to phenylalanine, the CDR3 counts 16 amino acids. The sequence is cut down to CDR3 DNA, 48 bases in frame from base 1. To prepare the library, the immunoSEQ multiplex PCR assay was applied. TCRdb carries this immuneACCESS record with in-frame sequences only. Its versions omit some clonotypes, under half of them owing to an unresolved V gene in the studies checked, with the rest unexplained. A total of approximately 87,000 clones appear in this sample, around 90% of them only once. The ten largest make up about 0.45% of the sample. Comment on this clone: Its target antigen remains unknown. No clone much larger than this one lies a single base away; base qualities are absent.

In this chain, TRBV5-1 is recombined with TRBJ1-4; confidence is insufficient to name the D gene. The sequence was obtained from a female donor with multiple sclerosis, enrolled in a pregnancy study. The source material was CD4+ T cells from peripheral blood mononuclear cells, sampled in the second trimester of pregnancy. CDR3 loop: CASSLGGVATNEKLFF. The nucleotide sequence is TGCGCCAGCAGCTTGGGAGGTGTCGCAACTAATGAAAAACTGTTTTTT.